This T cell receptor (beta chain) was sequenced during a study of human T cells and chemical hapten exposure. Background on the study: The use of 2% DPC on 2 cm by 2 cm of upper inner arm skin constituted sensitization. Findings of the study overall: Counts of TCRs expanded at PT1 correlated positively with patch test score.

Time point reported: patch test 3, about 24 weeks after DPC sensitization. Treatment indicated: therapeutic diphenylcyclopropenone sensitization with weekly scalp DPC. Prior to application of each patch test, blood was drawn. In TCRdb, the RACE reads were re-called with MiXCR into one record per CDR3 protein. The data contain about 170,000 distinct CDR3 sequences, 28% of them singletons. The length of the CDR3 is 17 residues. V shed 5 bases, J shed 7 bases, and the junction held 14 bases outside the gene matches. CDR1 and CDR2 from the germline V gene are SGHTA and FQGNSA. Turning to this clonotype: Its antigen is not identified.

The clonotype was recovered from a young woman with alopecia areata. Some clones in this sample may be carry-over from other donors' samples. V gene TRBV7-2 combines with J gene TRBJ2-2, with TRBD1 identical over 9 bases. The sample here was whole blood, taken in connection with sensitization to the hapten diphenylcyclopropenone (DPC). CDR3 sequence (DNA): TGTGCCAGCAGCGTACGGCCGGGACAGGGTTATAGCGGGGAGCTGTTTTTT. It specifies CASSVRPGQGYSGELFF.